This TCR beta chain was obtained from a study of tumor-infiltrating lymphocytes in primary liver carcinoma. This clonotype was recorded only once. Germline is not matched at one junction end, which may reflect a read error. Starting from roughly 0.5 ug of total RNA, TCR beta cDNA was produced with a primer in the constant region. For TCR beta, libraries were produced by three nested multiplex PCR rounds using slightly modified ARM-PCR. TRBV1-TRBV30 forward primers paired with a C-beta reverse primer drove the first two PCR rounds, 10 cycles each. TCRdb fed the multiplex PCR reads into MiXCR, producing one record per CDR3 protein. The sample consists of about 200,000 distinct CDR3 sequences, approximately 64% of them appearing once. Unsorted whole blood yielded the blood RNA, and germline DNA was also extracted. What was collected before surgery was roughly 4 milliliters of peripheral blood. The CDR3 sequence is 14 residues long. Germline V gives CDR1 SGHNT, CDR2 YENEEA.

The source of this sequence is an older woman with primary liver carcinoma and hepatitis B virus infection. Sequencing was done on a sample of peripheral blood. The genes are TRBV11-3 and TRBJ1-1; D may be TRBD1 (6 bases). As DNA, the CDR3 is TGTGCCAGCAGCTTAGTGGGGGCCGTCACTGAAGTTTTCTTT. As protein: CASSLVGAVTEVFF.